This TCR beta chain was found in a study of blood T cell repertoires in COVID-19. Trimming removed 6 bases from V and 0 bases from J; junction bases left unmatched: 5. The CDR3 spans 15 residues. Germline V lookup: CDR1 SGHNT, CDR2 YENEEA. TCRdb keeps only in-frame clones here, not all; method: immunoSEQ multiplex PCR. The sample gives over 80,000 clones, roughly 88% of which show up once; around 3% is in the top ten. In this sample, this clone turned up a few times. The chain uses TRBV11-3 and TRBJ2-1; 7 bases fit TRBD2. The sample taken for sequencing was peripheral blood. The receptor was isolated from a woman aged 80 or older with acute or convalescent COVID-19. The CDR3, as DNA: TGTGCCAGCAGTCTGGGGGAGGGCTCCTACAATGAGCAGTTCTTC. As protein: CASSLGEGSYNEQFF.